This entry concerns a single T cell receptor (beta chain). The record originates from a study of shared clonotypes between healthy human individuals. Sequencing was performed with immunoSEQ multiplex PCR; in TCRdb, only in-frame clones are kept and a portion is missing. The sample has 1.6 million or so clones, more than 95% seen once. Every one of the donors was a Caucasian adult that lived in Nashville, Tennessee. The CDR3 length is 16 residues. J lost 2 bases, V lost 7 bases, and 6 bases had no gene match. Germline values: CDR1 ENHRY, CDR2 SYGVKD. The chain recombines TRBV10-3 with TRBJ2-3; TRBD2 matches at 13 bases. Sequenced input: naive CD4+ T cells sorted from blood. Documented subset: CD45RA+ positively selected. This TCR was recovered from a man younger than 45 in good health. In DNA, the CDR3 is TGTGCCATCAAAACTAGCGGGAGGGCCCTCACAGATACGCAGTATTTT. This codes for CAIKTSGRALTDTQYF.